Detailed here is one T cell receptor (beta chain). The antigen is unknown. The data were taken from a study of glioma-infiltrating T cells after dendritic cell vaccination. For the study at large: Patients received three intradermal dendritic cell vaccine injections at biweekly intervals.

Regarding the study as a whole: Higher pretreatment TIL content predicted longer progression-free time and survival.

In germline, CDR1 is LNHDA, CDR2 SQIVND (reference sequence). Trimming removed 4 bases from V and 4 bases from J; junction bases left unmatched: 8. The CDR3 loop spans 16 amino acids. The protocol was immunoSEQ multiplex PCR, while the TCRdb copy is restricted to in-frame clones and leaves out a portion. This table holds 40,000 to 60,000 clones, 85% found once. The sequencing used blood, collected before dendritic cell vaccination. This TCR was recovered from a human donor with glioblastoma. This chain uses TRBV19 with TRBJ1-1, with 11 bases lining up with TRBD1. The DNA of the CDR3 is TGTGCCAGTAGTAGACGCGGGACAGGGGGTTTCACTGAAGCTTTCTTT. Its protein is CASSRRGTGGFTEAFF.